Shown below are 15 T cell receptor beta chains from a single sample sequenced in a study of CD8 T cells in Susac syndrome. Reverse transcription of roughly 0.45 to 1 ug RNA used random hexamers. Each CDR3 protein gets one entry after TCRdb re-called the immunoSEQ multiplex PCR reads with MiXCR. The repertoire holds 200,000 or so distinct CDR3 sequences, with around 96% as singletons. Sample: CD4+ T cells from PBMCs. These receptors originate from a human donor with multiple sclerosis.

The chain combines TRBV30 with TRBJ2-1, with 7 nucleotides matching TRBD1. Germline lookup yields CDR1 GTSNPN and CDR2 SVGIG (reference sequence). The V gene end was trimmed by 1 base and the J gene end by 2 bases; junction bases not matched to a gene: 8. The CDR3 is 16 amino acids. CDR3 in DNA: TGTGCCTGGAGTGAGCTAGGCAGGGGGACCTACAATGAGCAGTTCTTC. It is translated as CAWSELGRGTYNEQFF.

This chain uses TRBV3-1 with TRBJ2-1, with 7 bases matching TRBD2. Germline CDR1 and CDR2: LGHDT and YNNKEL (reference sequence). There are 16 residues in the CDR3. Germline trimming cut 1 base from V and 7 bases from J; bases unmatched to any gene: 10. The CDR3 DNA sequence: TGTGCCAGCAGCCAAGTCACGGCGGGAGTTAGGAATGAGCAGTTCTTC. As protein: CASSQVTAGVRNEQFF.

This clonotype was observed many times. The chain links TRBV18 to TRBJ2-5; no clear D gene. V lost 8 bases, J lost 5 bases, and 9 bases lay in between. The CDR3 covers 11 residues. Germline CDR1 is KGHSH and CDR2 is LQKENI. CDR3 in DNA: TGTGCCAGCAGCCCCGGGGAGACCCAGTACTTC. This sequence encodes CASSPGETQYF.

The chain couples TRBV7-9 to TRBJ1-1, with no clear D. The CDR3 runs 13 residues. V lost 1 base and J lost 1, with 4 bases in between. Germline V lookup: CDR1 SEHNR, CDR2 FQNEAQ (reference sequence). In DNA form, the CDR3 reads TGTGCCAGCAGCTTAGAAAAGAACACTGAAGCTTTCTTT. This codes for CASSLEKNTEAFF.

This chain connects TRBV7-9 to TRBJ2-3; D is unresolved. This CDR3 has 13 residues. Looked up from germline, CDR1 is SEHNR and CDR2 is FQNEAQ (reference sequence). V lost 6 bases and J 0 bases, leaving 7 bases between the germline ends. The CDR3 is CASRPKSTDTQYF. In DNA, the CDR3 is TGTGCCAGCAGGCCAAAGAGCACAGATACGCAGTATTTT.

V gene TRBV20-1 combines with J gene TRBJ2-5, with D unresolved. Germline loops: CDR1 DFQATT, CDR2 SNEGSKA (reference sequence). With 7 bases removed from V and 4 bases from J, the gap between germline ends came to 10 bases. This CDR3 comprises 11 residues. Here the CDR3 DNA reads TGCAGTGATGAGGTTTTAGAGACCCAGTACTTC. Amino acid sequence: CSDEVLETQYF.

V is TRBV20-1 and J is TRBJ1-2; 11 nucleotides agree with TRBD1. CDR3 size: 14 residues. The junction had 4 bases not matched to a gene; V was cut back by 4 bases and J by 3 bases. Germline CDR1 and CDR2: DFQATT and SNEGSKA (reference sequence). The CDR3 bases are TGCAGTGCTACTGGGACAGGGGGTCACTATGGCTACACCTTC. Amino acid sequence: CSATGTGGHYGYTF.

The gene calls are TRBV4-1 and TRBJ2-7; 11 bases match TRBD2. Germline loops: CDR1 MGHRA, CDR2 YSYEKL. Trimming at V came to 3 bases and at J to 0 bases, leaving 10 bases not matched to a gene. The CDR3 covers 18 residues. Here the CDR3 DNA reads TGCGCCAGCAGCCAGAGAGGTTTAGCGGGAGGGCCCTCCTACGAGCAGTACTTC. Its translation is CASSQRGLAGGPSYEQYF.

The chain employs TRBV30 and TRBJ2-5, with D tentatively TRBD1 (5 bases). Germline V gene lookup returns CDR1 GTSNPN and CDR2 SVGIG (reference sequence). Between the trimmed V and J ends, which lost 1 base and 5 bases, there was a span of 14 bases. The length of the CDR3 is 14 residues. The CDR3 DNA sequence: TGTGCCTGGAGTGCAGACAGTGTTCGGGAGACCCAGTACTTC. Its protein is CAWSADSVRETQYF. The whole variable domain, filled in from reference TRBV30 and TRBJ2-5, reads SQTIHQWPATLVQPVGSPLSLECTVEGTSNPNLYWYRQAAGRGLQLLFYSVGIGQISSEVPQNLSASRPQDRQFILSSKKLLLSDSGFYLCAWSADSVRETQYFGPGTRLLVL.

V and J are TRBV29-1 and TRBJ2-7; D is undetermined. Looked up from germline, CDR1 is SQVTM and CDR2 is ANQGSEA. The CDR3 loop spans 10 amino acids. Trimming shortened V by 4 bases and J by 5 bases, and 6 bases separated the two germline ends. CDR3 nucleotide sequence: TGCAGCGTTGGGACGGACGAGCAGTACTTC. Protein sequence: CSVGTDEQYF.

This chain links TRBV29-1 with TRBJ1-2; D is ambiguous. Trimming removed 3 bases at V and 6 bases at J, with 14 bases between. Germline loops: CDR1 SQVTM, CDR2 ANQGSEA. The CDR3 has 13 amino acids. The CDR3 loop is CSVDRLAGNGYTF. In DNA form, the CDR3 reads TGCAGCGTTGATAGGCTCGCAGGAAATGGCTACACCTTC. Variable domain in full (rest from reference TRBV29-1 and TRBJ1-2): SAVISQKPSRDICQRGTSLTIQCQVDSQVTMMFWYRQQPGQSLTLIATANQGSEATYESGFVIDKFPISRPNLTFSTLTVSNMSPEDSSIYLCSVDRLAGNGYTFGSGTRLTVV.

The rearrangement uses TRBV7-3 and TRBJ2-3; 8 bases match TRBD2. Germline V gene sequence: CDR1 SGHTA, CDR2 FQGTGA. The CDR3 runs 15 residues. J gave up 1 base and V 4 bases, and 4 bases lay outside the gene matches. CDR3 amino acids: CASSSSAGGTDTQYF. In DNA form, the CDR3 reads TGTGCCAGCAGCTCCTCAGCGGGGGGCACAGATACGCAGTATTTT.

The J gene is TRBJ2-6, the V gene TRBV30; a possible D gene is TRBD1 (5 bases). Germline V gene sequence: CDR1 GTSNPN, CDR2 SVGIG (reference sequence). CDR3 length equals 17 residues. Deletions cut 0 bases from V and 4 bases from J, with 16 bases between. The CDR3 loop is CAWSVLAGQVGANVLTF. CDR3 bases: TGTGCCTGGAGTGTCTTGGCAGGGCAAGTGGGGGCCAACGTCCTGACTTTC.

The chain recombines TRBV5-4 with TRBJ1-5; no reliable D call. The CDR3 sequence is 12 residues long. Trimming stripped 4 bases from V and 3 bases from J, with 5 bases between. From germline, CDR1 is SGHNT and CDR2 YYREEE (reference sequence). CDR3 in amino acids: CASSIDNQPQHF. The CDR3 region has the DNA TGTGCCAGCAGCATAGACAATCAGCCCCAGCATTTT.

The V and J genes are TRBV20-1 and TRBJ2-4; 10 bases are a match to TRBD1. The germline gives CDR1 DFQATT, CDR2 SNEGSKA (reference sequence). The V gene end was trimmed by 5 bases and the J gene end by 6 bases; junction bases not matched to a gene: 10. The length of the CDR3 is 15 residues. The CDR3 sequence is CSAPRGGDRGNIQYF. CDR3 DNA: TGCAGTGCTCCCCGGGGGGGGGACAGGGGAAACATTCAGTACTTC.